This T cell receptor beta chain stems from a study of T-cell memory formation after mild COVID-19. About the study: TCR clustering was largely donor specific. Points from the study as a whole: Clones that shrank (day 15 to 85) were balanced CD4/CD8, whereas later expanders leaned CD4+. Contracting clones localized mainly to CM and EM when CD4+ and mainly to EMRA when CD8+.

Worth noting for this clonotype: Its target is unknown.

Trimming cost V 1 base and J 8 bases, with 9 bases left between them. The germline V gene has CDR1 LGHDT and CDR2 YNNKEL (reference sequence). This CDR3 comprises 14 residues. Amplification by 5'RACE using constant-segment primers produced TCR alpha and TCR beta cDNA libraries that carried sample barcodes and UMIs. TCRdb passed the 5' RACE reads through MiXCR, listing each CDR3 protein once. The repertoire holds roughly 340,000 distinct CDR3 sequences, 20% to 25% seen once, with about 21% in the top ten. The clonotype was recovered from a man aged 18 to 29 who had mild COVID-19 (a few samples of this study predate the infection). Cell type and time point are not known. Sequencing used PBMCs or a T cell subset sorted from them (not recorded which). The chain uses TRBV3-1 and TRBJ1-6; no clear D gene. The CDR3 sequence is CASSQGAAHSPLHF. CDR3 nucleotide sequence: TGTGCCAGCAGCCAAGGGGCAGCGCATTCACCCCTCCACTTT.